The present entry profiles one T cell receptor (beta chain) with its context. Its antigen is currently not known. Within one base of it there is no much larger clone, and no base qualities were kept. The time point label here, explained by the study, means: around 28 days on oral tofacitinib. The treatment or condition label on this specimen signifies: oral pan-JAK inhibitor, 5-10 mg twice daily. Peripheral blood and lesional scalp punch biopsies were obtained from patients with alopecia areata. PBMCs were isolated by density centrifugation and stained for CD3, CD4 and CD8, and CD4+ and CD8+ T cells were sorted on a FACSAria. For CDR1 and CDR2, the germline V gene lists SGHRS and YFSETQ. The CDR3 spans 15 residues, from the cysteine through the phenylalanine. The sequence is cut down to CDR3 DNA, 45 bases in frame from base 1. The junction carries 15 bases between V and J, which are trimmed by 7 bases and 1 base respectively.

This sample stems from a study of CD8+ T cells in alopecia areata (dated 2018 in TCRdb). Regarding the complete study: The treated patients took part in an open-label pilot trial in which moderate-to-severe alopecia areata was treated with oral tofacitinib at 5 to 10 mg twice daily. Patients received tofacitinib for 6 to 18 months and were then followed off drug for 6 months to check for delayed response and recurrence. For the treated patients, the SALT score, which quantifies what percentage of scalp surface area is affected, served as the measure of disease severity. To study T cell clonal expansion in alopecia areata, the researchers applied high-throughput TCRbeta sequencing to both the C3H/HeJ mouse model and human patients. On the human side, TCRbeta sequencing was run on scalp tissue and on sorted CD4+ and CD8+ peripheral blood T cells from healthy controls and from alopecia areata patients with either patchy or totalis/universalis disease. Biopsies were taken from tofacitinib-treated patients at baseline and at 4 and 24 weeks of treatment, and a later scalp biopsy was taken in several of the tofacitinib-treated patients. Clonality in the scalp was compared among normal scalp (n=4), patchy alopecia areata scalp (n=8), and alopecia totalis/universalis scalp (n=8). RNA was obtained with the PAXgene miRNA kit for fixed scalp, the miRNeasy kit for PBMCs, and the RNeasy kit for mouse skin. TCRbeta CDR3 regions were amplified by immunoSEQ multiplex PCR with 35 Vbeta forward and 13 Jbeta reverse primers.

Preparation of the library involved the immunoSEQ multiplex PCR assay. RNA was extracted from all samples and reverse transcribed into cDNA as template for TCR sequencing. SuperScript III was used for first-strand cDNA synthesis, primed with a 2:1 mix of oligo-dT and random hexamers. Amplification bias was assessed with a synthetic immune receptor repertoire, and residual bias was removed computationally. Regarding the original processing steps: After raw reads were preprocessed to remove errors, the CDR3 was defined following IMGT conventions as running from the conserved cysteine to phenylalanine. Clonality was computed as 1 minus the Shannon entropy, with the entropy normalized by log2 of the number of productive unique TCRs. Whether each scalp clone was CD4 or CD8 was inferred by checking scalp TCRbeta sequences against the CD4 and CD8 repertoires from sorted blood. This is the immuneACCESS table as TCRdb keeps it, with only in-frame sequences that have V and J called. A part of the clones is gone; compared with another copy, unresolved V genes explain less than half, and the rest is unexplained. The V and J calls and clone size come from that table; D and trimming were worked out from the DNA. Counted in this sample were more than 100,000 clones; about 50% of them appeared once. The top ten hold around 0.44% of the sample.

General findings and caveats noted by the study authors: Scalp clonality and the number of expanded CD8+ clones among the top 100 scalp clones were significantly decreased by tofacitinib. Because the treated cohort was small and had just a single nonresponder, larger studies are needed to establish links between baseline CD8+ expansion and response. Unlike mouse skin, which is dominated by gammadelta T cells, normal human skin has resident alphabeta T cells that are also sequenced, and this complicates analysis of the scalp TCR repertoire. Compared with normal scalp, lesional scalp had higher clonality and more expanded CD8+ clones, particularly in alopecia totalis/universalis, a pattern that suggests antigenic drive. Many expanded lesional clones were found to persist in scalp and blood during tofacitinib treatment, and relapse after treatment cessation may be partly explained by this persistence. Shared TCR sequences between patients were less evident than in mice, which may be partly attributable to HLA diversity in the patient population.

The chain is made from TRBV5-1 and TRBJ2-4, with TRBD1 tentatively as D gene (7 bases match). The TCR comes from a human donor with alopecia areata. This sample comprised CD4+ T cells sorted from blood, obtained at week 4, from a patient treated with tofacitinib. This receptor carries the CDR3 CASRETGMAKNIQYF. The DNA reads as follows: TGCGCCAGCCGGGAGACAGGGATGGCCAAAAACATTCAGTACTTC.